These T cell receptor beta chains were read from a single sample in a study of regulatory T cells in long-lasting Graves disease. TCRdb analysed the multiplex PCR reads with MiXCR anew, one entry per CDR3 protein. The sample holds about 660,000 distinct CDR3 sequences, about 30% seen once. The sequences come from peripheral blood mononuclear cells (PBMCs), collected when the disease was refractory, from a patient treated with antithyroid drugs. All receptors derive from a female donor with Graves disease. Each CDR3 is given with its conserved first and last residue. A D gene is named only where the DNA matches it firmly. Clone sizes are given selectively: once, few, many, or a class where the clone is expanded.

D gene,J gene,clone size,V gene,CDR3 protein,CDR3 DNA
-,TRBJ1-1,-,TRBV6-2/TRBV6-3,CASSKNSGRAFF,TGTGCCAGCAGCAAAAACAGCGGACGGGCTTTCTTT
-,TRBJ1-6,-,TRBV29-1,CSVRTDYNSPLHF,TGCAGCGTTCGGACAGATTATAATTCACCCCTCCACTTT
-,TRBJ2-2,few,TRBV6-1,CASSEYGSGGGELFF,TGTGCCAGCAGTGAATACGGGAGCGGCGGCGGGGAGCTGTTTTTT
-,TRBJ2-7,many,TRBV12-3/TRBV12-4,CASSLTGIVYEQYF,TGTGCCAGCAGTTTAACAGGGATAGTGTACGAGCAGTACTTC
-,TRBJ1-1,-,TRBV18,CASSLNDGNTEAFF,TGTGCCAGCTCACTGAACGACGGGAACACTGAAGCTTTCTTT
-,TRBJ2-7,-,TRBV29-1,CSVVRDSTTHEQYF,TGCAGCGTTGTGCGGGACTCCACGACGCACGAGCAGTACTTC
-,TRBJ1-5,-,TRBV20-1,CSARDGTGSNQPQHF,TGCAGTGCTAGAGATGGTACAGGGAGCAATCAGCCCCAGCATTTT
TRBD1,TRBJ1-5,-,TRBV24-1,CATSVTDRDQPQHF,TGTGCCACCAGTGTTACGGACAGGGATCAGCCCCAGCATTTT
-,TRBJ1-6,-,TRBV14,CASSQSMVMMSSYNSPLHF,TGTGCCAGCAGCCAAAGTATGGTGATGATGAGCTCCTATAATTCACCCCTCCACTTT
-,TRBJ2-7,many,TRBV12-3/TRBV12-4,CASSLRGEQYF,TGTGCCAGCAGCTTAAGGGGAGAGCAGTACTTC
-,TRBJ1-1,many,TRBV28,CASSSGSSRAFF,TGTGCCAGCAGTTCCGGGTCCTCCAGAGCTTTCTTT
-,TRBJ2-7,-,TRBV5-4,CASSLAGLDRREQYF,TGTGCCAGCAGCTTGGCGGGGCTAGATCGGCGCGAGCAGTACTTC
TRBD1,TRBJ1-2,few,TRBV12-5,CASGYRGRDGYTF,TGTGCTAGTGGCTACAGGGGGCGTGATGGCTACACCTTC
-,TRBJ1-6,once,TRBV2,CASGEGSDWKDSPLHF,TGTGCCAGCGGTGAAGGATCGGACTGGAAGGATTCCCCCCTCCACTTT
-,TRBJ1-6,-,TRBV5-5,CASRRGGVLHF,TGTGCCAGCAGACGCGGGGGAGTTCTCCACTTT
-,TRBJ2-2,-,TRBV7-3,CASSFSGDPGELFF,TGTGCCAGCAGCTTTTCGGGAGATCCCGGGGAGCTGTTTTTT
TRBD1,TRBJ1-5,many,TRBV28,CASWGAGGSNQPQHF,TGTGCCAGCTGGGGGGCAGGGGGCAGCAATCAGCCCCAGCATTTT
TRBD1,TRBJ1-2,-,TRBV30,CAWRQTGGSGYTF,TGTGCCTGGAGGCAGACAGGGGGCAGTGGCTACACCTTC
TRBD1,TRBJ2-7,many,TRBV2,CASSEVWDRDSYEQYF,TGTGCCAGCAGTGAAGTCTGGGACAGGGACTCCTACGAGCAGTACTTC
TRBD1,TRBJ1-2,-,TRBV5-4,CASSYGRGQRASGYTF,TGTGCCAGCAGCTATGGAAGGGGACAGAGGGCTTCTGGCTACACCTTC
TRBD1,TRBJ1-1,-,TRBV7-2,CASSLGGTGGEDTEAFF,TGTGCCAGCAGCTTAGGAGGGACAGGGGGCGAGGACACTGAAGCTTTCTTT
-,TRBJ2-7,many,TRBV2,CASTGAGSYEQYF,TGTGCCAGCACCGGGGCGGGCTCCTACGAGCAGTACTTC
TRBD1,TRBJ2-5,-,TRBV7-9,CASSLTGDPETQYF,TGTGCCAGCAGCTTAACAGGGGATCCGGAGACCCAGTACTTC
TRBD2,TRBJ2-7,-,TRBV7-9,CASSQSGRFSYEQYF,TGTGCCAGCAGTCAAAGCGGGAGGTTCTCCTACGAGCAGTACTTC
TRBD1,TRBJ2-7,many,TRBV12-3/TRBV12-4,CASSPDRKQQYF,TGTGCCAGCAGTCCGGACAGGAAGCAGCAGTACTTC
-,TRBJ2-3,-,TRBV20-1,CSARIAAGWLDTQYF,TGCAGTGCCCGAATCGCGGCGGGATGGTTGGATACGCAGTATTTT
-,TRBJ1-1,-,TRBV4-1,CASSQVGARTEAFF,TGCGCCAGCAGCCAAGTGGGGGCGCGTACTGAAGCTTTCTTT
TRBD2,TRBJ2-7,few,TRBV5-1,CASSFGAGPYEQYF,TGCGCCAGCAGCTTTGGAGCGGGGCCCTACGAGCAGTACTTC
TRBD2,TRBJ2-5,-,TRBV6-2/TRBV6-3,CASSYERESGTQYF,TGTGCCAGCAGTTACGAGCGGGAGTCCGGGACCCAGTACTTC
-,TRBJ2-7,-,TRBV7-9,CASSLITEQYF,TGTGCCAGCAGCTTAATCACCGAGCAGTACTTC
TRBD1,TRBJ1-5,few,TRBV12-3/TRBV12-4,CASSGDGQGNQPQHF,TGTGCCAGCAGCGGGGACGGACAGGGCAATCAGCCCCAGCATTTT
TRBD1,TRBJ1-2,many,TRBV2,CASRSGTGNYGYTF,TGTGCCAGCAGGAGCGGGACAGGCAACTATGGCTACACCTTC